The entry that follows covers one T cell receptor (beta chain) sequence. The target of this receptor is not known. No qualities accompany the bases; no much larger clone lies one base away. The sample is drawn from a study of OX40 agonist ivuxolimab in advanced cancers. Regarding the study in general: Ivuxolimab was a fully human IgG2 agonistic monoclonal antibody targeting the costimulatory receptor OX40 (CD134). Prior anti-PD-1, anti-PD-L1 or anti-CTLA-4 therapy was permitted, and about two fifths of dose-escalation patients had received checkpoint inhibitors. In the dose-escalation cohort, 75% to 85% of patients were male, and the mean age was 60 years with a range of about 23 to 79. Of the approximately 50 patients in dose escalation, about 20 had hepatocellular carcinoma, some 15 had melanoma, 9 had renal cell carcinoma and 9 had head and neck cancer. The paper reports the monotherapy dose-escalation portion (N = 52 patients) of the phase I ivuxolimab trial. Intravenous ivuxolimab was administered to patients every 2 weeks at six dose levels: 0.01, 0.1, 0.3, 1.5, 3 and 10 mg/kg. The point of sequencing TCRbeta in the periphery was to test whether ivuxolimab changed TCR sequence diversity and drove clonal T-cell expansion. Partial responses occurred in three dose-escalation patients, of whom one had hepatocellular carcinoma and two had cutaneous melanoma. Overall study outcomes, separate from this receptor: On average, CD8+ T cells showed more expanded clones than CD4+ T cells after ivuxolimab. At doses of 0.1 to 3.0 mg/kg, clonal expansion of both CD4+ and CD8+ blood T cells was observed from baseline to week 6. In the 0.1-3.0 mg/kg groups, partial responders were among the patients with the lowest normalized peripheral clonal expansion, particularly in CD8+ T cells. Low levels of normalized T-cell clonal expansion were also seen in some patients who did not respond. The antigen specificity of the clonally expanded peripheral T cells was not determined.

Patients with a history of autoimmune disease or receiving systemic immunosuppression were excluded from the trial. Peripheral blood for TCR sequencing was collected from all dose cohorts at baseline, on cycle 4 day 1, and on cycle 7 day 1. Samples were obtained from an open-label, multicenter, first-in-human phase I dose-escalation trial of ivuxolimab. Adults with locally advanced or metastatic melanoma, renal cell carcinoma, hepatocellular carcinoma or head and neck squamous cell carcinoma were enrolled in the trial. Before TCR sequencing, CD4+ and CD8+ T cells were separately sorted from peripheral blood. To sequence the TCRbeta CDR3 region, genomic DNA was isolated from the sorted cells. The immunoSEQ Assay was used to sequence the TCRbeta CDR3 regions. The table was pulled from immuneACCESS by TCRdb, which kept in-frame rearrangements only. Such tables lose some clones; where checked, under half of the loss comes from unresolved V genes, and the rest has no known cause. The sample table contains some 44,000 clones; only one count was recorded for roughly 86% of them. The ten largest clonotypes hold approximately 0.4% of the sample.

This sample comprised CD4+ or CD8+ T cells sorted from blood, obtained in a trial of the OX40 agonist ivuxolimab. The TCR was taken from an adult with an advanced solid tumor such as melanoma, head and neck, liver or kidney cancer.

The CDR3 corresponds to CASSWNYNEQFF. The sequenced DNA is TGTGCCAGCAGCTGGAACTACAATGAGCAGTTCTTC. The V gene is TRBV7-9 and the J gene is TRBJ2-1, with the D gene not clear enough to name. Trimming takes 4 bases from V and 3 bases from J, and the germline ends sit 4 bases apart. The CDR3 covers 12 residues, taking in both the cysteine and the phenylalanine. The sequence is cut down to CDR3 DNA, 36 bases in frame from base 1. CDR1 and CDR2 are drawn from the germline V gene (reference sequence): SEHNR, FQNEAQ.